The 21 T cell receptor beta chains given below trace back to one sample, sequenced in a study of control samples from healthy donors and cancer patients (TCRdb year 2020). Library construction relied on the immunoSEQ multiplex PCR assay. This immuneACCESS table, as held by TCRdb, lists in-frame sequences with V and J called but not all clones. Of the missing ones, under half trace to an unresolved V gene in checked studies; the others have no known cause. The sample data list roughly 64,000 clones, and 90% of these were observed just once. The ten largest make up 0.95% to 1.5% of the sample. The specimen was PBMCs. These receptors originate from a woman between 45 and 60 years old with colorectal cancer.

The V call is TRBV12-3 or TRBV12-4, the J call TRBJ1-2; D uncertain. Trimming stripped 4 bases from V and 1 base from J, with 4 bases between. The CDR3 covers 12 residues. CDR3 nucleotide sequence: TGTGCCAGCAGTTCGGATAACTATGGCTACACCTTC. Translating gives CASSSDNYGYTF.

Here the CDR3 reads CASSITAEGGNTIYF. CDR3 coding DNA: TGTGCCAGTAGTATAACGGCGGAGGGGGGAAACACCATATATTTT. This sequence joins TRBV19 and TRBJ1-3; D might be TRBD1 (5 bases). The CDR3 consists of 15 residues. Germline lookup yields CDR1 LNHDA and CDR2 SQIVND (reference sequence). Between the trimmed V and J ends, which lost 2 bases and 4 bases, there was a span of 12 bases.

V gene TRBV2 combines with J gene TRBJ2-7; 9 bases are shared with TRBD1. This CDR3 comprises 13 residues. Per the germline V gene, CDR1 is SNHLY and CDR2 is FYNNEI. J was trimmed by 7 bases and V by 4 bases; bases with no gene match: 5. CDR3 bases: TGTGCCAGCAGTGCCGGACAGGGGTTGGAGCAGTACTTC. Translation: CASSAGQGLEQYF.

The chain uses TRBV10-2 and TRBJ2-7; TRBD2 matches 10 bases. In germline, CDR1 is WSHSY, CDR2 SAAADI. Trimming removed 6 bases from V and 2 bases from J; junction bases left unmatched: 7. This CDR3 has 15 amino acids. CDR3 loop: CASRNPLAGTYEQYF. CDR3 nucleotides: TGCGCCAGCAGGAACCCACTAGCGGGGACCTACGAGCAGTACTTC.

As for this clone: Compared with germline, one end of the junction differs, possibly owing to a read error. The chain recombines TRBV28 with TRBJ1-1, with D hard to call. This CDR3 comprises 13 residues. Germline lookup yields CDR1 MDHEN and CDR2 SYDVKM. The DNA for the CDR3 is TGTGCCAGCAGTCCACCAGTGAATACTGAAGCTTTCTTT. This encodes CASSPPVNTEAFF.

This clone was found once. The rearrangement uses TRBV29-1 and TRBJ1-1; D is uncertain. This CDR3 spans 10 amino acids. V was trimmed by 7 bases and J by 1 base, leaving 4 bases between them. The germline CDR1 and CDR2 sequences are SQVTM and ANQGSEA. CDR3 nucleotide sequence: TGCAGCGGGAAGAACACTGAAGCTTTCTTT. Translating gives CSGKNTEAFF.

J is TRBJ1-2 and V is TRBV5-1; weak D call: TRBD1 (5 bases). Trimming shortened V by 3 bases and J by 4 bases, and 19 bases separated the two germline ends. The CDR3 totals 16 residues. Germline CDR1 reads SGHRS; CDR2 reads YFSETQ. The DNA for the CDR3 is TGCGCCAGCAGCTCCGGGGGGAATGTTCAATTCTATGGCTACACCTTC. It specifies CASSSGGNVQFYGYTF.

The chain links TRBV28 to TRBJ2-7, with a weak D call TRBD1 (5 bases). The CDR3 runs 13 residues. Per the germline V gene, CDR1 is MDHEN and CDR2 is SYDVKM. V shed 3 bases and J shed 3 bases, with 9 bases lying between them. CDR3 sequence (DNA): TGTGCCAGCAGTTTTCAGGGAAACTACGAGCAGTACTTC. It specifies CASSFQGNYEQYF.

The chain recombines TRBV5-1 with TRBJ1-3, with D possibly TRBD1 on 6 matching bases. CDR3 length: 17 residues. The germline V and J ends were trimmed by 0 bases and 4 bases, with 17 bases remaining between them. Looked up from germline, CDR1 is SGHRS and CDR2 is YFSETQ. The CDR3 loop reads CASSLGDKTGGGNTIYF. In DNA form, the CDR3 reads TGCGCCAGCAGCTTGGGGGACAAAACCGGGGGAGGAAACACCATATATTTT.

The gene calls are TRBV30 and TRBJ2-3; no clear D. Germline V lookup: CDR1 GTSNPN, CDR2 SVGIG (reference sequence). This CDR3 region has 12 residues. Trimming removed 6 bases from V and 0 bases from J, with 7 bases in between. DNA of the CDR3: TGTGCCTGTGCAGGAAGCACAGATACGCAGTATTTT. Translated, it gives CACAGSTDTQYF.

This chain uses TRBV7-8 with TRBJ2-3; perhaps TRBD2 as D (6 bases). The V end lost 0 bases, the J end lost 4 bases, and 26 bases lay between the germline ends. CDR1 and CDR2 (germline): SGHVS, FQNEAQ. This CDR3 contains 20 residues. CDR3 nucleotide sequence: TGTGCCAGCAGCTTAGCGCGGGCGGGAAGAGCCAGTTTGGTCTCAGATACGCAGTATTTT. It yields the protein CASSLARAGRASLVSDTQYF.

The chain carries TRBV7-8 and TRBJ2-3, with a tentative D call TRBD2 (6 bases). Germline CDR1 is SGHVS and CDR2 is FQNEAQ. The CDR3 is made up of 16 amino acids. The V and J ends lost 1 base and 2 bases respectively, with 13 bases between them. CDR3 loop: CASSLVPAGSTDTQYF. DNA of the CDR3: TGTGCCAGCAGCTTAGTCCCCGCGGGATCCACAGATACGCAGTATTTT.

In its sample, this clone was seen a few times. CDR3 in DNA: TGTGCCAGCAGCAAACGGGGGGGCTATGAGCAGTTCTTC. It specifies CASSKRGGYEQFF. This chain connects TRBV7-3 to TRBJ2-1; 8 bases map to TRBD2. The germline V gene has CDR1 SGHTA and CDR2 FQGTGA. V dropped 5 bases and J dropped 8; count of bases not matched to a gene: 5. This CDR3 region has 13 residues. Together with reference TRBV7-3 and TRBJ2-1, the CDR3 gives the full variable domain: GAGVSQTPSNKVTEKGKYVELRCDPISGHTALYWYRQSLGQGPEFLIYFQGTGAADDSGLPNDRFFAVRPEGSVSTLKIQRTERGDSAVYLCASSKRGGYEQFFGPGTRLTVL.

The V and J genes are TRBV6-5 and TRBJ2-3; D possibly corresponds to TRBD1 (6 bases). V lost 6 bases to trimming and J lost 8 bases, with 15 bases between them. Per the germline V gene, CDR1 is MNHEY and CDR2 is SVGAGI. This CDR3 has 13 residues. CDR3 DNA: TGTGCCAGCAGAGACCCGGGACAACGTACGCAGTATTTT. Amino acids: CASRDPGQRTQYF.

The CDR3 reads CASSLRNTGELFF. The DNA for the CDR3 is TGTGCCAGCAGCTTGCGGAACACCGGGGAGCTGTTTTTT. The chain joins TRBV5-8 to TRBJ2-2; D is unresolved. The CDR3 spans 13 residues. The germline CDR1 and CDR2 sequences are SGHTS and YDEGEE. Between the trimmed V and J ends, which lost 1 base and 1 base, there was a span of 2 bases.

The chain recombines TRBV7-2 with TRBJ1-1; TRBD1 is a possible D gene (5 bases). CDR1 and CDR2 from the germline V gene are SGHTA and FQGNSA. The length of the CDR3 is 13 residues. V was cut by 1 base and J by 5 bases, with 8 bases left in between. CDR3 protein: CASSLVGETEAFF. In DNA form, the CDR3 reads TGTGCCAGCAGCTTAGTAGGGGAAACTGAAGCTTTCTTT.

The V gene is TRBV5-1, the J gene TRBJ2-3; D tentatively reads TRBD1 or TRBD2 (5 bases each). With 0 bases removed from V and 4 bases from J, the gap between germline ends came to 9 bases. Germline lookup yields CDR1 SGHRS and CDR2 YFSETQ. This CDR3 region has 14 residues. CDR3 amino acids: CASSLVGDADTQYF. The CDR3, as DNA: TGCGCCAGCAGCTTGGTGGGGGATGCAGATACGCAGTATTTT.

V and J are TRBV20-1 and TRBJ2-7, with D uncertain. The germline V gene encodes CDR1 DFQATT and CDR2 SNEGSKA (reference sequence). The CDR3 totals 11 residues. V shed 3 bases and J shed 3 bases, with 6 bases lying between them. CDR3 nucleotide sequence: TGCAGTGCTAGCTTCTACTACGAGCAGTACTTC. It yields the protein CSASFYYEQYF.

This chain links TRBV9 with TRBJ2-3, with 7 nucleotides matching TRBD2. Looked up from germline, CDR1 is SGDLS and CDR2 is YYNGEE. V shed 0 bases and J 8 bases; nucleotides not matched to a gene: 9. The CDR3 runs 15 residues. CDR3 DNA sequence: TGTGCCAGCAGCGTAGAGGCGGGAGCATCCGGTACGCAGTATTTT. Translated, it gives CASSVEAGASGTQYF.

The rearrangement joins TRBV12-3 or TRBV12-4 to TRBJ1-4; D ambiguous. This CDR3 is built from 13 residues. Trimming removed 1 base at V and 10 bases at J, with 10 bases between. The CDR3 region has the DNA TGTGCCAGCAGTTTAGATCAGAACGGAAAACTGTTTTTT. As protein: CASSLDQNGKLFF.

This sequence joins TRBV28 and TRBJ2-5; D is perhaps TRBD1 or TRBD2 (5 bases each). The V end lost 5 bases, the J end lost 2 bases, and 30 bases lay between the germline ends. This CDR3 has 20 amino acids. Germline V gene data show CDR1 as MDHEN and CDR2 as SYDVKM. The CDR3 sequence: CASSGAHYQQERGGQETQYF. Written as DNA, the CDR3 is TGTGCCAGCAGTGGAGCCCACTATCAGCAAGAGAGGGGCGGACAAGAGACCCAGTACTTC.